This TCR beta chain derives from a study of blood T cell repertoires in COVID-19. Study-level background: In each case, the material was cDNA or gDNA derived from T cells, B-cell-depleted T cells, or PBMCs.

Per the original data handling: How many nucleated cells were present was estimated from reference gene primer amplification. The assay was immunoSEQ multiplex PCR, and TCRdb's table has in-frame clones only and misses some. V and J calls and clone size are as listed in that table; D and trimming were resolved from the DNA. The table lists about 290,000 clones, just under 85% of them singletons. Germline CDR1 is DFQATT and CDR2 is SNEGSKA (reference sequence). Trimming cost V 3 bases and J 1 base; bases outside gene matches: 7. This CDR3 is built from 15 residues. This TCR derives from a woman aged 45 to 65 with active or convalescent COVID-19. Material for sequencing was peripheral blood. V gene TRBV20-1 combines with J gene TRBJ2-3; 7 bases line up with TRBD2. In nucleotides, the CDR3 is TGCAGTGCTAGTTGGTCTAGCGGAGGCACAGATACGCAGTATTTT. It encodes CSASWSSGGTDTQYF.